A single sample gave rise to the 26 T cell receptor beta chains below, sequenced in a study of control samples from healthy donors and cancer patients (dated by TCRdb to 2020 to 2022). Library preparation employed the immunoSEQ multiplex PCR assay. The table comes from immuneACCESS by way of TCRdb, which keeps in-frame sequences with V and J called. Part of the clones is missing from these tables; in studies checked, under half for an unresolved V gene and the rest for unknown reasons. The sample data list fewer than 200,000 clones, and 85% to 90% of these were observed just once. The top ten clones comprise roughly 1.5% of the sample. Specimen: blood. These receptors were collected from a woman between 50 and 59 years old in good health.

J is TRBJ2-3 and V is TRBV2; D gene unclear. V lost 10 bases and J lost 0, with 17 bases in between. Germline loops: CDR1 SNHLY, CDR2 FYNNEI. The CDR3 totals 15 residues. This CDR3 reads CATLTVLSSTDTQYF. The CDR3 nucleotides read TGTGCCACGTTAACCGTTCTTTCTAGCACAGATACGCAGTATTTT.

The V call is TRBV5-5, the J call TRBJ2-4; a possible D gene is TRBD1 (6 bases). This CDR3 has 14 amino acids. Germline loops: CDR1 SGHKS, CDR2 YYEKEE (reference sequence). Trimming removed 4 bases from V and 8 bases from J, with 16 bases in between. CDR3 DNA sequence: TGTGCCAGCAGCCGCCCAGGGGATGCGCACATTCAGTACTTC. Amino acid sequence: CASSRPGDAHIQYF.

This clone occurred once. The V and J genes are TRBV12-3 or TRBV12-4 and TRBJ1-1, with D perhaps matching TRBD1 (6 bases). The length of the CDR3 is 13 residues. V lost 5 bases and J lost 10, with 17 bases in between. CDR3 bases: TGTGCCAGCAGTCGAGACAGGCTGGGAGGAGCTTTCTTT. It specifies CASSRDRLGGAFF.

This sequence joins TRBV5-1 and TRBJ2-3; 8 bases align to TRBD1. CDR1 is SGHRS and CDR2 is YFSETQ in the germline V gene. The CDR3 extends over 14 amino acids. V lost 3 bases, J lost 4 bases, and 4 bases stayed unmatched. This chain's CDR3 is CASSSGGGADTQYF. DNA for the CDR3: TGCGCCAGCAGCTCAGGGGGCGGCGCAGATACGCAGTATTTT.

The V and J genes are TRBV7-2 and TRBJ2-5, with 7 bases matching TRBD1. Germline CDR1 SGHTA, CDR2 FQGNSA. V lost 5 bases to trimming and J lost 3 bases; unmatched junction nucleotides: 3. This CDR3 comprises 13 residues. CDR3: CASSPGQEETQYF. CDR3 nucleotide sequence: TGTGCCAGCAGCCCCGGACAGGAAGAGACCCAGTACTTC. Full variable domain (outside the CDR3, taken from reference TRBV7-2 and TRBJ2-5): GAGVSQSPSNKVTEKGKDVELRCDPISGHTALYWYRQSLGQGLEFLIYFQGNSAPDKSGLPSDRFSAERTGGSVSTLTIQRTQQEDSAVYLCASSPGQEETQYFGPGTRLLVL.

The CDR3 is CASKPGLQANYGYTF. The CDR3 DNA sequence: TGTGCCAGCAAGCCAGGTCTTCAGGCAAATTATGGCTACACCTTC. The chain is built from TRBV5-4 and TRBJ1-2; D uncertain. The CDR3 loop spans 15 amino acids. CDR1 and CDR2 (germline): SGHNT, YYREEE (reference sequence). V dropped 6 bases and J dropped 5 bases, with 20 bases sitting between them.

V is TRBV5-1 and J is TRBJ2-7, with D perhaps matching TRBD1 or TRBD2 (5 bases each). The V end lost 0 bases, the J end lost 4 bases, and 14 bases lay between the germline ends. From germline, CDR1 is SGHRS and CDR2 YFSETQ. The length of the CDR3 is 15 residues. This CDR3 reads CASSLVWGWRYEQYF. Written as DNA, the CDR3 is TGCGCCAGCAGCTTGGTTTGGGGGTGGCGGTACGAGCAGTACTTC.

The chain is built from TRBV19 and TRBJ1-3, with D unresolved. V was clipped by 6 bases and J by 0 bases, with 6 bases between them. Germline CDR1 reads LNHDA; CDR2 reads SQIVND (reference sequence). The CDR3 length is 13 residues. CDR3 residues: CASRPYSGNTIYF. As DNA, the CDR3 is TGTGCCAGTAGGCCCTACTCTGGAAACACCATATATTTT.

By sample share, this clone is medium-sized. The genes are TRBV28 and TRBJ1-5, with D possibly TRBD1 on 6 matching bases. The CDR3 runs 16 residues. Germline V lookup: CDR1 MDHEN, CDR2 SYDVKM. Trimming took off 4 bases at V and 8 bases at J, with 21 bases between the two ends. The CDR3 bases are TGTGCCAGCAGTTCCGGGGGGGCAGGGTTTCGAGAGCCCCAGCATTTT. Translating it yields CASSSGGAGFREPQHF.

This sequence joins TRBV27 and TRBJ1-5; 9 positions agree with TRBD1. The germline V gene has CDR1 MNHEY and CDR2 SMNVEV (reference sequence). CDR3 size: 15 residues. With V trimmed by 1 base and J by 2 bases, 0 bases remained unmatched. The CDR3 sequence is CASSLWTGGNQPQHF. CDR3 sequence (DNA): TGTGCCAGCAGTTTATGGACAGGGGGCAATCAGCCCCAGCATTTT.

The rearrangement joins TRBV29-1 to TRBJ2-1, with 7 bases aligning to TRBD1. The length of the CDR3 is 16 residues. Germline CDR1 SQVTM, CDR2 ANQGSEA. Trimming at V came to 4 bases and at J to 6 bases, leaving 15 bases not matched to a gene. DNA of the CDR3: TGCAGCGTTGTGGGTTTGGGGCAGGGGGTTTCCAATGAGCAGTTCTTC. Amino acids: CSVVGLGQGVSNEQFF.

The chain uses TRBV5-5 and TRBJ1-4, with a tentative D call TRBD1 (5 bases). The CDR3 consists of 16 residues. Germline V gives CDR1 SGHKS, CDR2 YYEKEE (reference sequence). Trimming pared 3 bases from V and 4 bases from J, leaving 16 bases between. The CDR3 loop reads CASSSTPSDSNEKLFF. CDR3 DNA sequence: TGTGCCAGCAGCTCCACCCCAAGCGACAGTAATGAAAAACTGTTTTTT.

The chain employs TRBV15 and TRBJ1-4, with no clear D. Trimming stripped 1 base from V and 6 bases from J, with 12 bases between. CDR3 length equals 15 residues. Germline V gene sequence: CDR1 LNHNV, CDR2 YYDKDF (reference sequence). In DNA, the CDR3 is TGTGCCACCAGCAGAGGGTCCGGGGTAGATGAAAAACTGTTTTTT. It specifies CATSRGSGVDEKLFF.

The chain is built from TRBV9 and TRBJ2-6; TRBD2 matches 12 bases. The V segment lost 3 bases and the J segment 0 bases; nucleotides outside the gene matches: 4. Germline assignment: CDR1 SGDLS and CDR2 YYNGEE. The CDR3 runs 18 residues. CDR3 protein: CASSDSSGRASGANVLTF. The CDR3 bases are TGTGCCAGCAGCGATTCTAGCGGGAGGGCCTCTGGGGCCAACGTCCTGACTTTC.

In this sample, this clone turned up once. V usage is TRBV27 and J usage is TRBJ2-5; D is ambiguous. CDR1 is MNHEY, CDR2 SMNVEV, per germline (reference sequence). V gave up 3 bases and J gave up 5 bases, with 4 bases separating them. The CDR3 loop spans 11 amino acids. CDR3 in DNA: TGTGCCAGCAGTTTCGCGGAGACCCAGTACTTC. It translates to CASSFAETQYF.

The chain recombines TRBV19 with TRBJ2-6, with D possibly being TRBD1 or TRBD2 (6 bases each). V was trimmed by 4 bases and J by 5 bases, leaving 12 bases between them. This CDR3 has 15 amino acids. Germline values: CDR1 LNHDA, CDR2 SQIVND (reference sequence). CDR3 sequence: CASSKGGLWANVLTF. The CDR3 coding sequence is TGTGCCAGTAGTAAAGGGGGGCTCTGGGCCAACGTCCTGACTTTC.

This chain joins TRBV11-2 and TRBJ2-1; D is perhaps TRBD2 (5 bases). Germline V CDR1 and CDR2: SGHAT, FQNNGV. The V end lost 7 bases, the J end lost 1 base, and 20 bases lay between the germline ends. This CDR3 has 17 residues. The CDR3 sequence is CASIPRRSSGSYNEQFF. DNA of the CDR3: TGTGCCAGCATCCCACGTCGGTCCAGCGGATCCTACAATGAGCAGTTCTTC.

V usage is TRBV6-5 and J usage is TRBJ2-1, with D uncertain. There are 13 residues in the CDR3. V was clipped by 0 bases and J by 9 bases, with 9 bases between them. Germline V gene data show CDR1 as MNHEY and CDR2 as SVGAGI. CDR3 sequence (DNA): TGTGCCAGCAGTTACTCGAACGAGGCTGAGCAGTTCTTC. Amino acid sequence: CASSYSNEAEQFF.

In DNA, the CDR3 is TGTGCCAGCAGTGCTACGGGGTACACAGATACGCAGTATTTT. Translation gives CASSATGYTDTQYF. The J gene is TRBJ2-3, the V gene TRBV2; maybe TRBD2 (5 bases). CDR1 is SNHLY and CDR2 is FYNNEI in the germline V gene. Trimming pared 4 bases from V and 2 bases from J, leaving 10 bases between. This CDR3 contains 14 residues.

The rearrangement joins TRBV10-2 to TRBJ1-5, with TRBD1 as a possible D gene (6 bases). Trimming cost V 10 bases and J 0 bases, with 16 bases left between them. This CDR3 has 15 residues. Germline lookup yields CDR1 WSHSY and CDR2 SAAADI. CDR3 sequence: CATRVGAPSNQPQHF. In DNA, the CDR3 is TGCGCCACGCGAGTGGGGGCTCCTAGCAATCAGCCCCAGCATTTT.

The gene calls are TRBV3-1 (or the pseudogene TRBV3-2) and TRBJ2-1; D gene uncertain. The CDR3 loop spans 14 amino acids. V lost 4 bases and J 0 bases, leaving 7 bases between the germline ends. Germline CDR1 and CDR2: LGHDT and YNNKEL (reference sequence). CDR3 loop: CASSPRSSYNEQFF. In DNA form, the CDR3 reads TGTGCCAGCAGCCCTCGCTCCTCCTACAATGAGCAGTTCTTC.

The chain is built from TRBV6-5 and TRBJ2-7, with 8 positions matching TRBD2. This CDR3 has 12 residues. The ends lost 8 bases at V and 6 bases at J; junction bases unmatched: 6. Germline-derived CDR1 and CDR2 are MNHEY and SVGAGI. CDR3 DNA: TGTGCCAGCTCACCCGGGGGGGGCGAGCAGTACTTC. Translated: CASSPGGGEQYF.

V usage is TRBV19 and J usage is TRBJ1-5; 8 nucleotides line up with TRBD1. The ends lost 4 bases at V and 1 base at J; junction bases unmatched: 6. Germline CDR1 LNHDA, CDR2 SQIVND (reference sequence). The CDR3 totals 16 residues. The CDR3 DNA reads TGTGCCAGTAGTACGACAGGGGATCCCAGCAATCAGCCCCAGCATTTT. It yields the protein CASSTTGDPSNQPQHF.

The CDR3 DNA sequence: TGTGCCAGCAGCCAAGAAAACATTCAGTACTTC. This translates into CASSQENIQYF. The rearrangement joins TRBV7-9 to TRBJ2-4, with D unclear. The CDR3 has 11 amino acids. The germline V gene encodes CDR1 SEHNR and CDR2 FQNEAQ (reference sequence). The V gene lost 5 bases and the J gene lost 5 bases, with 4 bases spanning the gap.

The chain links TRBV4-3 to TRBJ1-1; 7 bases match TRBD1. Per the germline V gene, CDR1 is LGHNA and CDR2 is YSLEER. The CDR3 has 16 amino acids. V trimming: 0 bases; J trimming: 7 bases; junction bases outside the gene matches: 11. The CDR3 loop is CASSQDPRQGGNEAFF. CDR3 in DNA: TGCGCCAGCAGCCAAGATCCTCGACAGGGAGGGAATGAAGCTTTCTTT.

In nucleotides, the CDR3 is TGTGCCAGCAGCCTTAGGGGCAGGGTAGCCACTGAAGCTTTCTTT. Amino acids: CASSLRGRVATEAFF. The V gene is TRBV7-2, the J gene TRBJ1-1; TRBD1 might be the D (5 bases). The ends were cut back, 5 bases at V and 4 bases at J, with 17 bases in the middle. CDR1 and CDR2 (germline): SGHTA, FQGNSA. The length of the CDR3 is 15 residues.